A selection of T cell receptor beta chains follows, all from one sample in a study of T-cell memory formation after mild COVID-19. TCRdb itself ran the 5' RACE reads through MiXCR, one entry per CDR3 protein. The data contain 180,000 or so distinct CDR3 sequences, around 10% of them singletons. Specimen: PBMCs or a T cell subset sorted from them (not recorded which). All receptors derive from a man aged 18 to 29 who had mild COVID-19 (a few samples of this study predate the infection). Cell type and time point are not known. Both conserved end residues are part of each CDR3. The D gene is left open where the match is weak. Some rows mark clone size as missing; the rest say once, few, many or name a class of expanded clone.

size,J,D,V,DNA,CDR3
-,TRBJ1-2,-,TRBV4-3,TGCGCCAGCAGCCAAGATCGGGGGACCCCTTATGGCTACACCTTC,CASSQDRGTPYGYTF
-,TRBJ2-3,TRBD2,TRBV9,TGTGCCAGCAGCGTAGCTAGCGGGGGGACCGGTAGACCAGATACGCAGTATTTT,CASSVASGGTGRPDTQYF
few,TRBJ2-1,-,TRBV7-2,TGTGCCAGCCGGCCCGGGTCAGTAGACGGTGAGCAGTTCTTC,CASRPGSVDGEQFF
-,TRBJ1-6,-,TRBV6-6,TGTGCCAGCAGTTACTGGGGGGAAAATTCACCCCTCCACTTT,CASSYWGENSPLHF
few,TRBJ2-7,-,TRBV4-1,TGCGCCAGCAGCCGTGCATCAGGGGCGGACTACGAGCAGTACTTC,CASSRASGADYEQYF
-,TRBJ1-6,TRBD1,TRBV6-5,TGTGCCAGCAGTCACACAGGGGATTCACCCCTCCACTTT,CASSHTGDSPLHF
few,TRBJ2-6,TRBD1,TRBV12-3/TRBV12-4,TGTGCCAGCACGCCAGGGGGCTCTAGTATGGCCAACGTCCTGACTTTC,CASTPGGSSMANVLTF
few,TRBJ2-1,TRBD2,TRBV20-1,TGCAGTGCTAGAGGGGAGCGGGGGTACAATGAGCAGTTCTTC,CSARGERGYNEQFF
few,TRBJ1-5,TRBD1,TRBV7-9,TGTGCCAGCAGCTCCCAGGGGGCAAATCAGCCCCAGCATTTT,CASSSQGANQPQHF
few,TRBJ2-1,TRBD2,TRBV28,TGTGCCAGCAGTTCCGGGACTAGACCGGTGAATGAGCAGTTCTTC,CASSSGTRPVNEQFF
-,TRBJ2-4,-,TRBV20-1,TGCAGTGCTACCGACCCCTCTTCCACGGCCAAAAACATTCAGTACTTC,CSATDPSSTAKNIQYF
-,TRBJ2-1,-,TRBV11-1,TGTGCCAGCAGCCAAATCGGGACAACCAATGAGCAGTTCTTC,CASSQIGTTNEQFF
-,TRBJ1-2,-,TRBV27,TGTGCCAGCAGTTTTCGCGCAGGCGACGATGGCTACACCTTC,CASSFRAGDDGYTF
-,TRBJ1-6,-,TRBV7-9,TGTGCCAGCAGCGGGTCGGAGGCCACCCTCCACTTT,CASSGSEATLHF
many,TRBJ1-2,TRBD1,TRBV27,TGTGCCAGCAGCCAATCAGGGACAGTTGGCTACACCTTC,CASSQSGTVGYTF
-,TRBJ2-5,TRBD2,TRBV30,TGTGCCTGGAGTGGAGGGACTAGCGGGTTGGGAGAGACCCAGTACTTC,CAWSGGTSGLGETQYF
few,TRBJ1-1,-,TRBV3-1,TGTGCCAGCAGCCGATCCGATAGGGGAGCTTTCTTT,CASSRSDRGAFF
-,TRBJ1-4,-,TRBV5-1,TGCGCCAGCAGCCCCGGGAGCATAGTAGGAAATGAAAAACTGTTTTTT,CASSPGSIVGNEKLFF
few,TRBJ2-5,-,TRBV6-2/TRBV6-3,TGTGCCAGCAGGGCCCGGGGGGAGACCCAGTACTTC,CASRARGETQYF
-,TRBJ1-4,-,TRBV5-6,TGTGCCAGCAGCTTCGGATCCATAGGGGAAAAACTGTTTTTT,CASSFGSIGEKLFF
-,TRBJ2-1,-,TRBV2,TGTGCCAGCAGTAGCCAGGGCAATGAGCAGTTCTTC,CASSSQGNEQFF
few,TRBJ1-1,-,TRBV12-3/TRBV12-4,TGTGCCAGCAGTTTCGGGGTATCCGACGGAGCTTTCTTT,CASSFGVSDGAFF
-,TRBJ2-3,-,TRBV11-2,TGTGCCAGCAGCTCCCCCCGGGACAAAGGGTTGACAGATACGCAGTATTTT,CASSSPRDKGLTDTQYF
few,TRBJ2-1,-,TRBV7-8,TGTGCCAGCAGCCCCCGAGAAGGCCCCAATGAGCAGTTCTTC,CASSPREGPNEQFF
few,TRBJ2-2,TRBD1,TRBV28,TGTGCCAGCAGTTTGCCGGGACAGGGGTTCACCGGGGAGCTGTTTTTT,CASSLPGQGFTGELFF
-,TRBJ2-1,TRBD1,TRBV20-1,TGCAGTGCTAGAGGGGACAGGGGGATAAGCTCCTACAATGAGCAGTTCTTC,CSARGDRGISSYNEQFF
many,TRBJ1-3,TRBD1,TRBV12-3/TRBV12-4,TGTGCCAGCAGTTACGGGACAGGGCTCGGAAACACCATATATTTT,CASSYGTGLGNTIYF
few,TRBJ2-1,TRBD1,TRBV5-1,TGCGCCAGCAGGTCGGACAGGGGACACAATGAGCAGTTCTTC,CASRSDRGHNEQFF
few,TRBJ2-1,-,TRBV7-8,TGTGCCAGCAGCGTGGACAGCTTCAATGAGCAGTTCTTC,CASSVDSFNEQFF
few,TRBJ2-7,TRBD1,TRBV10-3,TGTGCCATCAGTGACCGGGACAGGGAGCTGTACTTC,CAISDRDRELYF
-,TRBJ2-2,TRBD1,TRBV6-5,TGTGCCACCTTTTGGACAGGGAACACCGGGGAGCTGTTTTTT,CATFWTGNTGELFF
few,TRBJ2-7,-,TRBV12-3/TRBV12-4,TGTGCCAGCCTCAGGGACCGCTACGAGCAGTACTTC,CASLRDRYEQYF
-,TRBJ1-1,-,TRBV7-9,TGTGCCAGCAGCTTAGCGGGCAGAAGGAACACTGAAGCTTTCTTT,CASSLAGRRNTEAFF
few,TRBJ1-2,TRBD1,TRBV10-3,TGTGCCACCCTAAGCTCCGGGACAGGGGTCGATGGCTACACCTTC,CATLSSGTGVDGYTF
many,TRBJ2-1,-,TRBV12-3/TRBV12-4,TGTGCCAGCAGCCGTGATCTCGGGGACCCGTTCTTC,CASSRDLGDPFF
medium-sized,TRBJ2-2,-,TRBV5-1,TGCGCCAGCAGCTTGCTCCAGGGGTCAATCACCGGGGAGCTGTTTTTT,CASSLLQGSITGELFF
-,TRBJ2-2,-,TRBV7-6,TGTGCCAGCAGCTTAGTGGGCACGAACACCGGGGAGCTGTTTTTT,CASSLVGTNTGELFF
many,TRBJ1-6,TRBD1,TRBV5-1,TGCGCCAGCAGCTTTACCGGTGGAGGGGGCGCGGGGAATTCACCCCTCCACTTT,CASSFTGGGGAGNSPLHF
few,TRBJ2-3,TRBD1,TRBV30,TGTGCCTGGAGGGCAGGGGGCGATTTCGCAGATACGCAGTATTTT,CAWRAGGDFADTQYF
many,TRBJ2-3,TRBD2,TRBV4-2,TGTGCCAGCAGCCAAGAAAGCGGGGGGTATACTAGCACAGATACGCAGTATTTT,CASSQESGGYTSTDTQYF
few,TRBJ2-3,-,TRBV5-1,TGCGCCAGCAGGTACGGCACAGATACGCAGTATTTT,CASRYGTDTQYF
few,TRBJ2-3,TRBD1,TRBV12-5,TGTGCGACGGGGGCACAGGGGGCGAATACGCAGTATTTT,CATGAQGANTQYF
few,TRBJ2-2,-,TRBV6-5,TGTGCCAGCAGTTACACGGGGTTCGGTTACGCCGGGGAGCTGTTTTTT,CASSYTGFGYAGELFF
-,TRBJ1-1,-,TRBV11-2,TGTGCCAGCACCTACAGGGAACACACTGAAGCTTTCTTT,CASTYREHTEAFF
many,TRBJ1-6,TRBD1,TRBV5-1,TGCGCCAGCAGCCCTGACAGGGGGCTGAGCGATTCACCCCTCCACTTT,CASSPDRGLSDSPLHF
few,TRBJ2-5,-,TRBV6-5,TGTGCCAGCAGTCGGGGTGGTTGGGGCGGGGAGACCCAGTACTTC,CASSRGGWGGETQYF
few,TRBJ1-1,-,TRBV9,TGTGCCAGCAGCCGGCTAGGGGCCTGGGGCACTGAAGCTTTCTTT,CASSRLGAWGTEAFF
-,TRBJ2-2,-,TRBV12-3/TRBV12-4,TGTGCCAGCACCTGGGGGCAGAACACCGGGGAGCTGTTTTTT,CASTWGQNTGELFF
once,TRBJ2-3,-,TRBV24-1,TGTGCCACCAGTGATCATGGAGGGTACACAGATACGCAGTATTTT,CATSDHGGYTDTQYF
few,TRBJ2-1,TRBD2,TRBV7-3,TGTGCCAGCAGCGCGGGGGTCGAGCAGTTCTTC,CASSAGVEQFF
-,TRBJ2-7,-,TRBV5-1,TGCGCCAGCAGCCCTTTGGACTTTGGTGCGCAGTACTTC,CASSPLDFGAQYF
many,TRBJ2-5,-,TRBV7-9,TGTGCCAGCACCGACACCCGGGGGGCCGGGGAGACCCAGTACTTC,CASTDTRGAGETQYF
few,TRBJ2-3,-,TRBV19,TGTGCCAGTAGCGCCCGATTGACAGATACGCAGTATTTT,CASSARLTDTQYF
-,TRBJ1-1,TRBD1,TRBV5-1,TGCGCCAGCAGCCCGGACAGGGGAAACTCAGCTTTCTTT,CASSPDRGNSAFF
few,TRBJ2-3,-,TRBV4-3,TGCGCCAGCAGCCAAGTTGACAGCACAGATACGCAGTATTTT,CASSQVDSTDTQYF